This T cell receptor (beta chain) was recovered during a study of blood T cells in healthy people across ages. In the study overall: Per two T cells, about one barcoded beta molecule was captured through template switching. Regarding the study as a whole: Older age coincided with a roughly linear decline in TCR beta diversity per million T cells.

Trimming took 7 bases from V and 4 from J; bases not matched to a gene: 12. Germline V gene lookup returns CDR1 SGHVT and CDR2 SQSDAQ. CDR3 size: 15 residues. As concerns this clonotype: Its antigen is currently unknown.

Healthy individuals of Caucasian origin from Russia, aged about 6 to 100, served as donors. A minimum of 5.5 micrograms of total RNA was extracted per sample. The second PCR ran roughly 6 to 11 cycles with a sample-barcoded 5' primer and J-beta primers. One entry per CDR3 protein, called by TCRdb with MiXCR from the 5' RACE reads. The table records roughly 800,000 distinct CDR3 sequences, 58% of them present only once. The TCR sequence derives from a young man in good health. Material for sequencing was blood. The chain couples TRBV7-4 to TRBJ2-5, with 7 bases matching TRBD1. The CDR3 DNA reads TGTGCCAGCACCCCAGCTAAGGGGGCGGGAGAGACCCAGTACTTC. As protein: CASTPAKGAGETQYF.